This T cell receptor beta chain was found in a study of T cells in Graves' hyperthyroidism and ophthalmopathy (dated by TCRdb to 2018 to 2020). In the study overall: A discovery cohort of about 100 patients, roughly 45 with Graves' ophthalmopathy and approximately 57 with stable Graves' hyperthyroidism, was used to find distinguishing TCR V-J signatures. In about 6 Graves' hyperthyroidism patients, the study also compared T-cell repertoires from thyroid tissue with T-cell repertoires from blood. The 75 to 100 discovery patients were randomly split 7:3 into training and test sets. The paper describes TCR Vbeta CDR3 sequencing of some 130 peripheral blood samples, made up of about 40 ophthalmopathy patients, roughly 75 hyperthyroidism patients and 17 progressor patients. Whether ophthalmopathy could be predicted prospectively was tested in an independent validation cohort made up of approximately 19 hyperthyroidism patients plus 17 patients who later progressed to ophthalmopathy. After blood sampling, hyperthyroidism patients were treated with methimazole at a starting dose of 30 mg daily, and ophthalmopathy patients were treated with high-dose intravenous methylprednisolone.

Overall results and qualifications from the work: Blood samples also contained most of the expanded thyroid clonotypes (frequency above 0.001), which suggests that blood repertoires may reflect thyroid immune responses. Ophthalmopathy was separated from stable hyperthyroidism by a 13 V-J signature model, with approximately 86% sensitivity and approximately 81% specificity obtained in cross-validation and 80%/75% obtained in testing. No statistical method was used to set the sample size in advance, and investigators knew the group allocation. In validation, progression to ophthalmopathy was predicted by the model with 70.59% sensitivity and roughly 76% specificity, a median of roughly 6 months before onset.

This clonotype was recorded at least ten times. This receptor's antigen is unknown. Its ends do not fully match the called genes, so a read error is possible. Stable Graves' hyperthyroidism was defined as the absence of progression to ophthalmopathy over 18 months of follow-up. Hyperthyroidism patients were aged 18 to 65 years and newly diagnosed, with disease duration of less than 2 months. Exclusion was applied to patients with uncontrolled infections, other autoimmune diseases, pregnancy or lactation. Diagnoses were based on clinical symptoms, serum thyroxine and TRAb, thyroid ultrasound and orbital computed tomography. Trizol reagent was used to extract total RNA, and RNA quality was then checked on an Agilent 2100 Bioanalyzer. The TCR beta CDR3 regions were amplified from the RNA transcripts. The TCR CDR3 was subjected to a first round of RT-PCR using the HTBI primer set and the Qiagen OneStep RT-PCR kit. Libraries were constructed in a second round of multiplex PCR, after which size selection and purification were performed. Sequencing of the libraries was done on an Illumina HiSeq2000 using paired-end 100 bp reads. On the authors' methods: Raw data were processed with SOAPnuke, discarding reads with adapters, uncalled bases, mean Phred below 15, or no exact constant-primer or identifier match. COPE v1.2.5 was used to merge the high-quality paired reads, and each unique nucleotide sequence was defined as a clonotype. Clonotypes were aligned to IMGT TRBV, TRBD and TRBJ reference segments using MiTCR v1.1. Analysis was restricted to V-J combinations with a frequency above 0.0001, which covered roughly 99% of repertoires. The TCS score was defined as the ratio of F50 (clonal expansion) to E x V (chaos), calculated using BLOSUM62-based TCRdist between CDR3 peptides within each V-J. Welch's t-statistics and random forest reduced fewer than 550 V-J features to about 13, which were used in a naive Bayes classifier (R e1071). Clones were called with MiXCR by TCRdb after fastp trimmed the public reads at Q25, and only in-frame beta chains were retained. Entries are consolidated by CDR3 protein sequence, retaining the most common genes and DNA. Clone size and V and J calls follow TCRdb, not the original study. The table for this sample lists 560,000 or so distinct CDR3 sequences; 46% of them were counted only once. The top ten constitute about 8.2% of the sample.

Sequences ENHRY (CDR1) and SYGVKD (CDR2) are obtained from the germline V gene. CDR3 length: 8 amino acids, cysteine to phenylalanine. Only the CDR3 DNA stays, 24 bases, in frame from base 1. The source material was peripheral blood or thyroid tissue (not recorded which). Recombination joined TRBV10-3 with TRBJ2-5, with a tentative D gene TRBD2 over 5 matching bases. The clonotype comes from a woman aged 18-35 years with Graves' hyperthyroidism. Donor details come from another sample of the same person, matched by shared clones. Here is the DNA: TGTGCCATCAACCGGACTGCCTTC. The resulting protein is CAINRTAF.